These 25 T cell receptor beta chains share one sample of origin, sequenced in a study of blood T cells in healthy people across ages. Together with a sample-barcoded 5' primer, a J-beta primer mix was included in a second PCR lasting about 7 to 12 cycles. TCRdb analysed the 5' RACE reads with MiXCR anew, one entry per CDR3 protein. Of 1.5 million to 2 million distinct CDR3 sequences detected, 28% appear once; the ten largest clones hold 7.7%. Material for sequencing was blood. The receptors come from a woman under 40 in good health.

This sequence joins TRBV3-1 and TRBJ2-1; no clear D. The CDR3 consists of 17 residues. The V and J ends lost 2 bases and 7 bases respectively, with 21 bases between them. CDR1 and CDR2 from the germline V gene are LGHDT and YNNKEL (reference sequence). Here the CDR3 reads CASSQRLGSFGLNEQFF. Here the CDR3 DNA reads TGTGCCAGCAGCCAACGTTTAGGGTCCTTTGGGTTAAATGAGCAGTTCTTC.

Of note for this clonotype: A much larger clone is a single base away; this may be a read error. The chain is built from TRBV12-3 or TRBV12-4 and TRBJ1-2; D is uncertain. This CDR3 comprises 12 residues. The V gene lost 0 bases and the J gene lost 13 bases, with 12 bases spanning the gap. The CDR3 region is CASSLAGSASTF. Here the CDR3 DNA reads TGTGCCAGCAGTTTAGCGGGGAGTGCCTCCACCTTC.

The rearrangement uses TRBV4-1 and TRBJ1-6; D remains ambiguous. This CDR3 is 15 amino acids long. The ends were cut back, 2 bases at V and 13 bases at J, with 18 bases in the middle. CDR1 MGHRA and CDR2 YSYEKL come from the germline V gene. For the CDR3, the DNA is TGCGCCAGCAGCCAAATTGGGCCTAGAGGTTCGCCCCTCCACTTT. Protein product: CASSQIGPRGSPLHF.

V usage is TRBV5-1 and J usage is TRBJ2-7; 7 nucleotides align to TRBD2. CDR3 size: 15 residues. The germline gives CDR1 SGHRS, CDR2 YFSETQ. The V and J ends lost 4 bases and 6 bases, in that order; junction bases with no gene match: 13. The CDR3 here is CASSPDPGLPREQYF. In DNA, the CDR3 is TGCGCCAGCAGCCCCGACCCGGGACTACCACGCGAGCAGTACTTC.

Many counts were recorded for this clonotype. This chain connects TRBV20-1 to TRBJ2-7; TRBD1 is a possible D gene (5 bases). The J call is uncertain, as TRBJ2-5 better fits the DNA end. CDR1 and CDR2 (germline): DFQATT, SNEGSKA (reference sequence). The CDR3 covers 12 residues. This CDR3 is CSARMGRETQYF. The CDR3 DNA reads TGCAGTGCTCGAATGGGGCGCGAGACCCAGTACTTC.

The CDR3 nucleotides read TGCGCCAGCAGCTCGACTAGCGGGCCCAAAGTAAATACGCAGTATTTT. It codes for CASSSTSGPKVNTQYF. The J gene is TRBJ2-3, the V gene TRBV5-1; TRBD2 agrees at 10 bases. CDR3 size: 16 residues. The trim removed 3 bases at V and 7 bases at J, leaving 11 bases unmatched. Germline lookup yields CDR1 SGHRS and CDR2 YFSETQ.

As for this clonotype: At one end, the junction sequence differs from germline, possibly due to a read error. The chain combines TRBV6-6 with TRBJ1-6; D call uncertain. Germline V CDR1 and CDR2: MNHNY, SVGAGI (reference sequence). The CDR3 runs to 13 residues. This chain's CDR3 is CANTWEFNSPLHF. The CDR3 DNA sequence: TGTGCCAACACCTGGGAGTTTAATTCGCCCCTCCACTTT.

The CDR3 spells CASSLSGTGTTNEQFF. The DNA of the CDR3 is TGTGCCAGCAGCTTATCCGGGACAGGGACCACGAATGAGCAGTTCTTC. The rearrangement uses TRBV7-3 and TRBJ2-1; TRBD1 agrees at 9 bases. This CDR3 has 16 amino acids. V shed 2 bases and J 7 bases; nucleotides not matched to a gene: 9. CDR1 is SGHTA, CDR2 FQGTGA, per germline.

V is TRBV6-5 and J is TRBJ2-3, with D possibly TRBD1 on 6 matching bases. Germline values: CDR1 MNHEY, CDR2 SVGAGI. V lost 7 bases to trimming and J lost 12 bases, with 23 bases between them. CDR3 length: 14 residues. CDR3 sequence reads: CASNPFGQGKTQYF. The CDR3 DNA follows: TGTGCCAGCAACCCGTTCGGCCAGGGGAAGACCCAGTATTTT.

This clonotype appeared many times. The CDR3 DNA follows: TGTGCCAGCAGTTACACTCCGACAGGGTGGCTCTCTGGGGCCAACGTCCTGACTTTC. Its protein is CASSYTPTGWLSGANVLTF. The chain recombines TRBV6-5 with TRBJ2-6; TRBD1 aligns across 7 bases. The J segment lost 0 bases and the V segment lost 2 bases, leaving 10 bases of the junction unmatched. This CDR3 region has 19 residues. Germline V gene data show CDR1 as MNHEY and CDR2 as SVGAGI.

As concerns this clonotype: A much larger clone is a single base away; this may be a read error. The chain is built from TRBV7-9 and TRBJ1-2; no definite D call. Germline CDR1 is SEHNR and CDR2 is FQNEAQ (reference sequence). The CDR3 has 13 residues. CDR3: CASSSDESYSYTF. The CDR3 nucleotides are TGTGCCAGCAGCTCAGACGAAAGCTATAGCTACACCTTC.

This clonotype has a handful of counts. V usage is TRBV6-5 and J usage is TRBJ2-7; 15 bases match TRBD2. V lost 6 bases and J lost 6; bases outside the gene matches: 6. The CDR3 has 15 amino acids. Germline values: CDR1 MNHEY, CDR2 SVGAGI. CDR3 residues: CASSKGLAGGSEQYF. The CDR3 DNA follows: TGTGCCAGCAGCAAGGGACTAGCGGGGGGTTCCGAGCAGTACTTC.

As for this clonotype: The junction departs from germline at one end; a sequencing error may be responsible. This chain joins TRBV5-1 and TRBJ2-2; D possibly corresponds to TRBD2 (6 bases). CDR1 SGHRS and CDR2 YFSETQ come from the germline V gene. This CDR3 is built from 15 residues. This chain's CDR3 is CASSLAGTGTWELFF. The CDR3 DNA reads as TGCGCCAGCAGCTTGGCCGGGACTGGCACCTGGGAGCTGTTTTTT.

This clonotype was picked up a small number of times. CDR3 in amino acids: CATADWTDTQYF. CDR3 bases: TGTGCCACCGCAGACTGGACAGATACGCAGTATTTT. V usage is TRBV15 and J usage is TRBJ2-3, with unresolved D. V lost 8 bases to trimming and J lost 3 bases, with 9 bases between them. The germline V gene has CDR1 LNHNV and CDR2 YYDKDF (reference sequence). This CDR3 has 12 amino acids. The entire variable domain, with the rest obtained from reference TRBV15 and TRBJ2-3, is as follows: DAMVIQNPRYQVTQFGKPVTLSCSQTLNHNVMYWYQQKSSQAPKLLFHYYDKDFNNEADTPDNFQSRRPNTSFCFLDIRSPGLGDTAMYLCATADWTDTQYFGPGTRLTVL.

This clonotype showed up just a few times. The rearrangement uses TRBV6-2 or TRBV6-3 and TRBJ2-3; the D is unclear. Germline-derived CDR1 and CDR2 are MNHEY and SVGEGT. The V end lost 0 bases, the J end lost 13 bases, and 11 bases lay between the germline ends. The CDR3 is 12 amino acids. The CDR3 DNA follows: TGTGCCAGCAGTTACTCGAACGTAAAGGAGTATTTT. Translated: CASSYSNVKEYF.

The DNA of the CDR3 is TGTGCCAGCCAACCGGGACAGGGCGTCACTGAAGCTTTCTTT. This gives the protein CASQPGQGVTEAFF. The chain couples TRBV27 to TRBJ1-1; TRBD1 matches at 9 bases. V gave up 8 bases and J gave up 4 bases; unmatched junction bases: 8. Germline V gene data show CDR1 as MNHEY and CDR2 as SMNVEV (reference sequence). CDR3 length: 14 residues.

This clonotype was found a few times. CDR3 nucleotide sequence: TGTGCCAGCGGCCCGCCCTCCTGGCAGTACTTC. It specifies CASGPPSWQYF. V usage is TRBV6-5 and J usage is TRBJ2-5; no firm D call. Deletions cut 8 bases from V and 11 bases from J, with 15 bases between. The V gene's germline CDR1 is MNHEY and CDR2 SVGAGI. The CDR3 extends over 11 amino acids.

This chain uses TRBV18 with TRBJ2-7; 9 positions match TRBD1. CDR1 is KGHSH and CDR2 is LQKENI in the germline V gene. With 2 bases clipped from V and 5 bases from J, the junction kept 7 bases outside the gene matches. This CDR3 region has 15 residues. CDR3 amino acids: CASSPVQGAGDEQYF. The CDR3 nucleotides are TGTGCCAGCTCACCAGTACAGGGGGCCGGGGACGAGCAGTACTTC.

In regard to this clonotype: A much larger clone is a single base away; this may be a read error. The chain uses TRBV5-1 and TRBJ2-4; the match to TRBD2 covers 13 bases. V trimming: 1 base; J trimming: 13 bases; junction bases outside the gene matches: 8. This CDR3 comprises 15 residues. The germline V gene encodes CDR1 SGHRS and CDR2 YFSETQ. The CDR3 here is CASSLRLAGGWEQYF. CDR3 coding DNA: TGCGCCAGCAGCTTGCGACTAGCGGGGGGATGGGAGCAGTACTTC.

The sample holds many counts of this clonotype. The chain combines TRBV29-1 with TRBJ2-4; possible D gene TRBD2, 6 bases. Germline V gives CDR1 SQVTM, CDR2 ANQGSEA. The CDR3 consists of 15 residues. Trimming shortened V by 5 bases and J by 6 bases, and 20 bases separated the two germline ends. The CDR3 DNA reads as TGCAGCGTTAAAAGGGGACTGGTCGATGGAAACATTCAGTACTTC. Amino acids: CSVKRGLVDGNIQYF.

This clonotype was counted between two and nine times. The rearrangement uses TRBV5-5 and TRBJ2-1; D perhaps matches TRBD2 (5 bases). The CDR3 covers 15 residues. In germline, CDR1 is SGHKS, CDR2 YYEKEE (reference sequence). V was trimmed by 4 bases and J by 7 bases, leaving 18 bases between them. CDR3 in amino acids: CASSRSLSPGNEQFF. The CDR3 DNA is TGTGCCAGCAGCCGCAGTTTAAGCCCGGGGAATGAGCAGTTCTTC.

This clonotype was detected ten times or more. A much larger clone lies a single base off, so this may be a read error. V is TRBV12-3 or TRBV12-4 and J is TRBJ1-1, with D unclear. Trimming shortened V by 1 base and J by 4 bases, and 4 bases separated the two germline ends. The CDR3 is 12 residues long. CDR3 bases: TGTGCCAGCAGTTTAGGGGCCACTGAAGCTTTCTTT. Its translation: CASSLGATEAFF.

This rearrangement joins TRBV3-1 to TRBJ2-1; D gene ambiguous. The CDR3 totals 15 residues. The ends were cut back, 0 bases at V and 6 bases at J, with 12 bases in the middle. CDR1 and CDR2 (germline): LGHDT, YNNKEL (reference sequence). Here the CDR3 reads CASSQEDGQTNEQFF. The CDR3 DNA is TGTGCCAGCAGCCAAGAAGATGGGCAGACCAATGAGCAGTTCTTC.

The rearrangement uses TRBV5-4 and TRBJ2-1; the D gene could be TRBD1 or TRBD2 (5 bases each). The assigned J gene may be wrong: the sequence end matches TRBJ2-7 better. The germline V gene encodes CDR1 SGHNT and CDR2 YYREEE (reference sequence). There are 16 residues in the CDR3. The CDR3 nucleotides are TGTGCCAGCAGCTGGGGATCTTCTGGGGGAAACAATGAGCAGTACTTC. Protein: CASSWGSSGGNNEQYF.

In this sample, this clonotype turned up many times. Written as DNA, the CDR3 is TGTGCCAGCTCACCGACAATTCAAGAGACCCAGTACTTC. Translation: CASSPTIQETQYF. V gene TRBV18 combines with J gene TRBJ2-5; D is uncertain. With 3 bases removed from V and 2 bases from J, the gap between germline ends came to 7 bases. The CDR3 has 13 amino acids. Germline V lookup: CDR1 KGHSH, CDR2 LQKENI.